These 28 T cell receptor beta chains were sequenced from one sample in a study of blood T cell repertoires in COVID-19. Produced via immunoSEQ multiplex PCR; TCRdb's table is partial and in-frame only. The sample holds 100,000 to 140,000 clones, roughly 83% seen once. Sequenced input: peripheral blood. These receptors were obtained from a human donor in a cohort sampled during active COVID-19.

The chain combines TRBV20-1 with TRBJ2-7, with D perhaps TRBD2 (6 bases). Trimming removed 3 bases at V and 4 bases at J, with 16 bases between. The V gene's germline CDR1 is DFQATT and CDR2 SNEGSKA (reference sequence). The CDR3 extends over 14 amino acids. DNA for the CDR3: TGCAGTGCTAGTGGCGGGGCTGCCGGGTACGAGCAGTACTTC. Translation gives CSASGGAAGYEQYF.

The V call is TRBV6-2 or TRBV6-3, the J call TRBJ1-5; D uncertain. This CDR3 has 13 amino acids. V lost 3 bases, J lost 4 bases, and 7 bases lay in between. Per germline, CDR1 MNHEY and CDR2 SVGEGT. The CDR3 region is CASSYTRNQPQHF. DNA for the CDR3: TGTGCCAGCAGTTATACTAGAAATCAGCCCCAGCATTTT.

The chain has TRBV7-2 and TRBJ2-5; TRBD2 matches 9 bases. The CDR3 has 15 amino acids. CDR1 is SGHTA, CDR2 FQGNSA, per germline. The V and J ends lost 1 base and 9 bases, in that order; junction bases with no gene match: 9. The CDR3 region has the DNA TGTGCCAGCAGCTTAGTTGTAGCGGGAGTACAGGCCCAGTACTTC. This codes for CASSLVVAGVQAQYF.

The gene calls are TRBV6-6 and TRBJ1-4; D possibly corresponds to TRBD1 (6 bases). The germline V gene encodes CDR1 MNHNY and CDR2 SVGAGI (reference sequence). Between the trimmed V and J ends, which lost 2 bases and 5 bases, there was a span of 15 bases. The CDR3 runs to 16 residues. The CDR3 protein is CASSYPPGQRNEKLFF. In DNA form, the CDR3 reads TGTGCCAGCAGTTACCCCCCGGGACAACGCAATGAAAAACTGTTTTTT.

The chain couples TRBV3-1 (or the pseudogene TRBV3-2) to TRBJ2-7; 11 bases agree with TRBD2. Per the germline V gene, CDR1 is LGHDT and CDR2 is YNNKEL (reference sequence). The CDR3 loop spans 15 amino acids. V was pared by 4 bases and J by 2 bases, with 4 bases of the junction left unmatched. CDR3 protein: CASSPYSGRAYEQYV. The CDR3 nucleotides are TGTGCCAGCAGCCCCTATAGCGGGAGGGCCTACGAGCAGTACGTC.

The CDR3 DNA reads TGTGCCAGTAGCCCCTTGGGGACAGGGAGTCAGCCCCAGCATTTT. Amino acids: CASSPLGTGSQPQHF. The gene calls are TRBV19 and TRBJ1-5; 9 nucleotides agree with TRBD1. The CDR3 runs to 15 residues. The V gene end was trimmed by 6 bases and the J gene end by 6 bases; junction bases not matched to a gene: 9. Germline-derived CDR1 and CDR2 are LNHDA and SQIVND (reference sequence).

The V and J genes are TRBV6-5 and TRBJ1-6; 7 bases match TRBD1. Trimming took 4 bases from V and 14 from J; bases not matched to a gene: 14. Germline V lookup: CDR1 MNHEY, CDR2 SVGAGI. The CDR3 extends over 15 amino acids. CDR3 nucleotide sequence: TGTGCCAGCAGTTTCCAGACAGGGAGGACGATCACCCTCCACTTT. Protein: CASSFQTGRTITLHF.

The V and J genes are TRBV13 and TRBJ2-1; D possibly corresponds to TRBD1 (6 bases). Germline V lookup: CDR1 PRHDT, CDR2 FYEKMQ (reference sequence). V was clipped by 5 bases and J by 5 bases, with 22 bases between them. CDR3 length: 17 residues. CDR3 protein: CASSPRVGGEWNNEQFF. CDR3 nucleotides: TGTGCCAGCAGCCCGAGAGTAGGGGGAGAATGGAACAATGAGCAGTTCTTC.

The chain is built from TRBV4-3 and TRBJ1-5; D uncertain. Germline V gene sequence: CDR1 LGHNA, CDR2 YSLEER. The CDR3 has 15 residues. With 3 bases removed from V and 2 bases from J, the gap between germline ends came to 11 bases. The CDR3 DNA reads as TGCGCCAGCAGCCAGTTTATAGCGGGCAATCAGCCCCAGCATTTT. This encodes CASSQFIAGNQPQHF.

The V call is TRBV24-1, the J call TRBJ2-1, with 15 bases fitting TRBD2. V dropped 3 bases and J dropped 6; count of bases not matched to a gene: 2. CDR3 length: 16 amino acids. The germline V gene has CDR1 KGHDR and CDR2 SFDVKD. CDR3 residues: CATSDGTSGRINEQFF. The CDR3 DNA reads TGTGCCACCAGTGATGGGACTAGCGGGAGGATCAATGAGCAGTTCTTC.

The chain links TRBV6-2 or TRBV6-3 to TRBJ1-1; no clear D. The germline V gene encodes CDR1 MNHEY and CDR2 SVGEGT. The CDR3 extends over 13 amino acids. Deletions cut 2 bases from V and 1 base from J, with 5 bases between. The CDR3 here is CASSYRGNTEAFF. The CDR3 region has the DNA TGTGCCAGCAGTTACCGGGGGAACACTGAAGCTTTCTTT.

V is TRBV27 and J is TRBJ1-1; D gene ambiguous. Germline V gives CDR1 MNHEY, CDR2 SMNVEV (reference sequence). The CDR3 runs to 15 residues. Trimming shortened V by 0 bases and J by 3 bases, and 11 bases separated the two germline ends. The CDR3 protein is CASSLSWATDTEAFF. The CDR3 coding sequence is TGTGCCAGCAGTTTATCGTGGGCAACGGACACTGAAGCTTTCTTT.

The rearrangement uses TRBV19 and TRBJ1-5, with D tentatively TRBD1 (5 bases). The V and J ends lost 3 bases and 5 bases respectively, with 14 bases between them. Germline assignment: CDR1 LNHDA and CDR2 SQIVND (reference sequence). The CDR3 runs to 15 residues. Here the CDR3 reads CASSMARVGDQPQHF. The CDR3 DNA is TGTGCCAGTAGTATGGCCAGGGTAGGCGATCAGCCCCAGCATTTT.

This sequence joins TRBV5-1 and TRBJ1-4; perhaps TRBD1 as D (5 bases). V was clipped by 5 bases and J by 0 bases, with 14 bases between them. Germline loops: CDR1 SGHRS, CDR2 YFSETQ. The CDR3 runs 16 residues. CDR3 sequence reads: CASRATGTPTNEKLFF. In DNA form, the CDR3 reads TGCGCCAGCAGGGCTACAGGAACTCCAACTAATGAAAAACTGTTTTTT. Full variable domain (missing parts from reference TRBV5-1 and TRBJ1-4): KAGVTQTPRYLIKTRGQQVTLSCSPISGHRSVSWYQQTPGQGLQFLFEYFSETQRNKGNFPGRFSGRQFSNSRSEMNVSTLELGDSALYLCASRATGTPTNEKLFFGSGTQLSVL.

The chain combines TRBV6-5 with TRBJ2-6; maybe TRBD1 (5 bases). This CDR3 spans 15 amino acids. Germline V gene data show CDR1 as MNHEY and CDR2 as SVGAGI. V gave up 6 bases and J gave up 2 bases, with 11 bases separating them. The CDR3 DNA reads TGTGCCAGCAGCGGCAGGGCAACTGGGGCCAACGTCCTGACTTTC. Its protein is CASSGRATGANVLTF.

The chain combines TRBV6-1 with TRBJ2-1; 7 positions agree with TRBD1. V gave up 3 bases and J gave up 7 bases; unmatched junction bases: 3. Germline CDR1 MNHNS, CDR2 SASEGT. The CDR3 covers 13 residues. Here the CDR3 DNA reads TGTGCCAGCAGTGAGGCGACAGGGAATGAGCAGTTCTTC. Protein product: CASSEATGNEQFF.

The chain uses TRBV2 and TRBJ2-2; TRBD1 might be the D (5 bases). The CDR3 consists of 14 residues. Between the trimmed V and J ends, which lost 4 bases and 4 bases, there was a span of 10 bases. Germline V gives CDR1 SNHLY, CDR2 FYNNEI. Here the CDR3 DNA reads TGTGCCAGCAGTGGTACAGGAGCCACCGGGGAGCTGTTTTTT. Translated: CASSGTGATGELFF.

The chain employs TRBV28 and TRBJ2-7, with D perhaps TRBD1 (5 bases). The germline CDR1 and CDR2 sequences are MDHEN and SYDVKM. This CDR3 is 13 amino acids long. Trimming took 1 base from V and 7 from J, leaving 11 bases between them. In nucleotides, the CDR3 is TGTGCCAGCAGTTTATTAGGGGCAGGAGAGCAGTACGTC. It specifies CASSLLGAGEQYV.

The J gene is TRBJ2-4, the V gene TRBV7-9; D perhaps matches TRBD2 (5 bases). Trimming took off 4 bases at V and 4 bases at J, with 11 bases between the two ends. This CDR3 has 14 amino acids. Germline V gives CDR1 SEHNR, CDR2 FQNEAQ (reference sequence). DNA for the CDR3: TGTGCCAGCAGCTCGAATGAGGGTAAAAACATTCAGTACTTC. This encodes CASSSNEGKNIQYF.

This chain connects TRBV3-1 (or the pseudogene TRBV3-2) to TRBJ2-2; D perhaps matches TRBD2 (6 bases). This CDR3 spans 16 amino acids. V was trimmed by 1 base and J by 5 bases, leaving 14 bases between them. The germline V gene encodes CDR1 LGHDT and CDR2 YNNKEL (reference sequence). The CDR3 DNA sequence: TGTGCCAGCAGCCAAGGGGTGGGGGGAACTACCGGGGAGCTGTTTTTT. Its translation: CASSQGVGGTTGELFF.

The V and J genes are TRBV7-3 and TRBJ2-1; TRBD2 matches 11 bases. CDR3 length: 18 amino acids. With 0 bases clipped from V and 2 bases from J, the junction kept 6 bases outside the gene matches. The germline gives CDR1 SGHTA, CDR2 FQGTGA. For the CDR3, the DNA is TGTGCCAGCAGCTTAACTGCGACTAGCGGGAACACCTACAATGAGCAGTTCTTC. It yields the protein CASSLTATSGNTYNEQFF.

The V and J genes are TRBV10-3 and TRBJ2-2; possibly TRBD1 for D (5 bases). There are 16 residues in the CDR3. Germline assignment: CDR1 ENHRY and CDR2 SYGVKD. Deletions cut 0 bases from V and 2 bases from J, with 10 bases between. CDR3 sequence: CAISESQGFNTGELFF. DNA for the CDR3: TGTGCCATCAGTGAGTCGCAGGGATTCAACACCGGGGAGCTGTTTTTT.

The chain carries TRBV21-1 and TRBJ1-5; the D call of TRBD1 is as the table states it, not checked on the DNA. TRBV21-1 is a recognized pseudogene. CDR3 length: 15 amino acids. Written as DNA, the CDR3 is TGTGCCAGCAGCAAAGCGCGTCAGGGCAGTCAGCCCCAGCATTTT. It encodes CASSKARQGSQPQHF.

This sequence joins TRBV5-1 and TRBJ2-3; a weak D match, TRBD1 (6 bases). Trimming pared 0 bases from V and 3 bases from J, leaving 11 bases between. CDR3 length equals 15 residues. Germline CDR1 is SGHRS and CDR2 is YFSETQ. CDR3 residues: CASSLEGRGTDTQYF. CDR3 nucleotide sequence: TGCGCCAGCAGCTTGGAAGGCAGGGGAACAGATACGCAGTATTTT. Full variable domain (outside the CDR3, taken from reference TRBV5-1 and TRBJ2-3): KAGVTQTPRYLIKTRGQQVTLSCSPISGHRSVSWYQQTPGQGLQFLFEYFSETQRNKGNFPGRFSGRQFSNSRSEMNVSTLELGDSALYLCASSLEGRGTDTQYFGPGTRLTVL.

The chain has TRBV5-6 and TRBJ1-2, with TRBD1 matching over 8 bases. Trimming took 3 bases from V and 1 from J; bases not matched to a gene: 14. Germline V gene lookup returns CDR1 SGHDT and CDR2 YYEEEE. The CDR3 is 18 residues long. This CDR3 is CASSYVSQGAAVNYGYTF. The CDR3 DNA reads TGTGCCAGCAGCTACGTATCGCAGGGGGCAGCCGTTAACTATGGCTACACCTTC.

This chain joins TRBV12-1 and TRBJ2-1; TRBD2 reflects the table's D call only, with no check against the DNA. TRBV12-1 constitutes a pseudogene. The CDR3 sequence is 15 residues long. The CDR3 DNA reads TGTGCCAGCAGCCTACGGGACTTTCAATACAATGAGCAGTTCTTC. Encoded protein: CASSLRDFQYNEQFF.

This clone was counted once. V and J are TRBV7-2 and TRBJ1-4; 9 positions agree with TRBD1. The CDR3 totals 16 residues. The V and J ends lost 5 bases and 0 bases, in that order; junction bases with no gene match: 4. Germline loops: CDR1 SGHTA, CDR2 FQGNSA. In DNA, the CDR3 is TGTGCCAGCAGCCACAGGGGGCTCTCAACTAATGAAAAACTGTTTTTT. This sequence encodes CASSHRGLSTNEKLFF.

The chain links TRBV18 to TRBJ2-5; TRBD1 matches 8 bases. Germline CDR1 and CDR2: KGHSH and LQKENI. V lost 4 bases, J lost 1 base, and 5 bases stayed unmatched. The CDR3 runs 15 residues. The DNA for the CDR3 is TGTGCCAGCTCACAAACTACAGGGGGCCAAGAGACCCAGTACTTC. As protein: CASSQTTGGQETQYF.